This record concerns one TCR beta chain sequence. This specimen comes from a study of blood T cells in healthy people across ages. Germline trimming cut 2 bases from V and 4 bases from J; bases unmatched to any gene: 7. The CDR3 loop spans 16 amino acids. Germline V gene lookup returns CDR1 SGHRS and CDR2 YFSETQ. Peripheral blood from each donor was collected in a volume of 8 to 10 milliliters. Then a second PCR, running roughly 7 to 11 cycles, was carried out with a sample-barcoded 5' primer and a J-beta primer mix. TCRdb analysed the 5' RACE reads with MiXCR anew, one entry per CDR3 protein. Here the sample spans some 800,000 distinct CDR3 sequences, 25% being singletons. These same records also appear under a second study, on T cells of mothers and their children. That work contributes: The extracted RNA was employed in its entirety for cDNA synthesis, at about 1.5 ug per 15 ul. Microchimeric T cell clones that persisted were not detected.

This TCR was sampled from a boy aged 10-17 years in good health. V is TRBV5-1 and J is TRBJ2-5, with TRBD2 matching 11 bases. The source material was blood. The CDR3 DNA is TGCGCCAGCAGCTTATCACCTACTAGCGGGGGAGAGACCCAGTACTTC. It translates to CASSLSPTSGGETQYF.